This entry concerns a single T cell receptor (beta chain). The treatment is: roughly 19 received Ad26.COV2.S at low or high dose, single or two shots; about 5 received placebo; per-sample allocation not given. Samples were taken on day 63 after the first vaccine or placebo injection. This entry is derived from a study of Ad26.COV2.S vaccination and SARS-CoV-2 variants. Germline CDR1 is SGHDT and CDR2 is YYEEEE. CDR3 length equals 14 residues. Trimming stripped 2 bases from V and 3 bases from J, with 11 bases between. The table came from immunoSEQ multiplex PCR; TCRdb's copy has only in-frame clones and leaves some out. The repertoire consists of about 680,000 clones, with roughly 90% occurring once and the leading ten covering nearly 1.5%.

This receptor was identified in a person between 18 and 59 years old who received the Ad26.COV2.S COVID-19 vaccine or a placebo. The input for sequencing was peripheral blood, taken in a trial of Ad26.COV2.S vaccine versus placebo. The V and J genes are TRBV5-6 and TRBJ2-5; D is undetermined. CDR3 protein: CASSFGFREETQYF. The CDR3 bases are TGTGCCAGCAGCTTTGGCTTTAGGGAAGAGACCCAGTACTTC.